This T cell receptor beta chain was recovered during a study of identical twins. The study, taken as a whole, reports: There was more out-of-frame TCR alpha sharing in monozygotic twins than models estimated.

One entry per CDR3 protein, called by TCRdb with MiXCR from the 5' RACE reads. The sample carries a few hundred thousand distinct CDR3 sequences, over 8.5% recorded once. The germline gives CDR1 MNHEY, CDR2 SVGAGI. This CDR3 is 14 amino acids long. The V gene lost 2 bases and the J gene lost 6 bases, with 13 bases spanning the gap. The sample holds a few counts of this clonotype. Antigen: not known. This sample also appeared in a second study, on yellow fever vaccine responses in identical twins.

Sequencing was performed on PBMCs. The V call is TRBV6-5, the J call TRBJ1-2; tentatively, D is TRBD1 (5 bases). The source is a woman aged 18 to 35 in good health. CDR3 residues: CASSYTSGVNGYTF. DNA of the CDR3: TGTGCCAGCAGTTACACCTCGGGGGTCAATGGCTACACCTTC.